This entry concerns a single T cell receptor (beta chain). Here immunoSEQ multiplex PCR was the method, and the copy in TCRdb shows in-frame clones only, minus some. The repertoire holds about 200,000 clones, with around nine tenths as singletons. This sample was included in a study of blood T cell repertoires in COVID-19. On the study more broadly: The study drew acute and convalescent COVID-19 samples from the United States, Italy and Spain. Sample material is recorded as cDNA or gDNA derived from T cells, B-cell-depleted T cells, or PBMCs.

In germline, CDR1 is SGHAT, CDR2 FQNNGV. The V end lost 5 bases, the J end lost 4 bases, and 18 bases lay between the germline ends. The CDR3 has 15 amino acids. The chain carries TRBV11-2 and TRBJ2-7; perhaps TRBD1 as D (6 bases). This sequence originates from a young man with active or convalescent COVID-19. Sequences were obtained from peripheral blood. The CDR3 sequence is CASSRASRGTYEQYF. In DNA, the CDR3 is TGTGCCAGCAGCCGAGCGAGCAGGGGCACTTACGAGCAGTACTTC.